This TCR beta chain is drawn from a study of blood T cell repertoires in COVID-19. Overall study: The United States, Italy and Spain provided the acute and convalescent COVID-19 samples. T cells, B-cell-depleted T cells, or PBMCs provided the cDNA or gDNA that served as material.

CDR3 length: 16 amino acids. V lost 1 base and J lost 4, with 17 bases in between. Germline V gene sequence: CDR1 SGHTA, CDR2 FQGNSA. Original data processing: The authors estimated nucleated cell counts from reference gene primer amplification. Sequenced by immunoSEQ multiplex PCR; TCRdb stores in-frame clones only, minus some. The DNA gave D and trimming, while V, J and clone size come from that table. Of roughly 440,000 clones in the sample, about 87% were seen once. Seattle's cohort entered during active infection and was followed longitudinally. The source material was peripheral blood. V usage is TRBV7-2 and J usage is TRBJ2-7; the D gene is possibly TRBD1 (5 bases). The source of this sequence is a woman aged 45-60 years with COVID-19, enrolled during active disease. Here the CDR3 reads CASSLGPGIAAYEQYF. As DNA, the CDR3 is TGTGCCAGCAGCTTAGGCCCAGGGATTGCGGCTTACGAGCAGTACTTC.